The source of this T cell receptor beta chain is a study of shared clonotypes between healthy human individuals (dated by TCRdb to 2020 to 2022). Looking at the study overall: A couple of women and a few men aged 18 to 49 years were included in the cohort. Each donor's leukapheresis produced roughly between roughly 0.85 and 10 billion PBMCs. To estimate repertoire size and how much clonotype sharing occurs between individuals, the study deeply sequenced the blood TCR repertoires of a handful of healthy adults. For each donor, three plates each were used for CD4 naive and CD4 memory, two plates were used for CD8 naive, and one plate was used for CD8 memory. To increase sequencing depth and limit assay-specific biases, TCR repertoire library preparation and sequencing were carried out by different laboratories using diverse techniques.

With regard to this clone: What this receptor recognizes is not known. The input lacks base qualities; no much larger clone sits a single base away.

Using the deep immunoSEQ assay, TCR CDR3 regions were amplified from genomic DNA by multiplex PCR. Extracted genomic DNA from each cell subset was spread evenly across all wells of several immunoSEQ 96-well plates, with each plate serving as a replicate. For sorted subsets, each replicate PCR was loaded with 200 ng genomic DNA, equivalent to about 30,000 T cell genomes. The purified libraries were quantified using a Qubit 3.0 fluorometer, sized with a Bioanalyzer 2100, and then quantified again using the KAPA Library Quantification kit. A separate single-read 150-cycle Illumina NextSeq 550 flow cell was used to sequence each immunoSEQ 96-well plate. On the study's bioinformatics: The immunoSEQ output contained only junctional sequences without quality scores, so filtering could not match that applied to full-length reads. Sequences were annotated with PyIR, a Python wrapper for IgBLAST v1.9, using IMGT germline references to assign V/J genes and CDR3. Any read was removed if the V/J assignment was weak (E-value above 1e-6), the CDR3 was missing, or the read contained stop codons, out-of-frame junctions, or ambiguous translated residues. V3J clonotypes were defined as sequences sharing the same inferred V gene, J gene, and CDR3 amino acid sequence. Percentage overlap between repertoires was calculated by dividing the number of shared unique clonotypes by the size of the smaller repertoire. Three approaches were used to assess repertoire richness: RTK rarefaction, the Chao1 estimator, and Recon v2.1 estimates of unobserved clonotypes. For all TCRbeta clonotypes obtained by the gDNA method from a few donors, generation probabilities were computed with OLGA. TCRdb's version of the immuneACCESS table is confined to in-frame rearrangements and falls short of the full clone set. An unresolved V gene accounts for under half of the shortfall where checked; the remainder is of unknown origin. V and J calls and clone size are given by that table; D and trimming were obtained from the DNA. The sample has about 960,000 clones on record, over 75% of them singletons. The leading ten clones occupy approximately 1.5% of the sample.

What the study reported, not specific to this receptor: Based on pairwise subsampling, the degree of clonotype sharing among donors was expected to be affected by sequencing depth. The genetic and exposure-history diversity represented was limited by the small number of donors. Only blood was sampled, and tissue TCR repertoires likely differ from those in blood. When four donors were compared, the shared fraction of clonotypes was 5% to 6.5% for naive CD4, about 4% for naive CD8, more than 2% for memory CD4, and 0.4% for memory CD8. Larger estimated clonotype richness was generally found for naive subsets than for memory subsets. Clonotypes shared by all four sorted-subset donors showed higher generation probabilities than non-shared clonotypes. Incomplete sequencing was indicated by rarefaction of sorted-subset datasets, despite the large sequencing depth.

The donors were healthy, HIV-negative adults with no recently reported acute infections or vaccinations. Only Caucasian adults living in Nashville, Tennessee, USA were represented among the donors. Magnetic negative selection was used to enrich CD4+ T cells, after which naive cells were positively selected on CD45RA and the negative fraction became the memory subset. After blood collection by leukapheresis, PBMCs were isolated using Ficoll-Histopaque density gradient centrifugation and then cryopreserved in the vapor phase of liquid nitrogen. Analytical flow cytometry was used to check the purity and quantity of every magnetically sorted T cell population. Each sorted fraction had its genomic DNA isolated and then quantified by UV absorbance on a Nanodrop 2000c. Sequencing was done on a sample of memory CD4+ T cells sorted from blood. What the cell subset or site label conveys for this sample: CD45RA-negative fraction. This clonotype was obtained from a man younger than 30 in good health.

The DNA is TGTGCCGGGGCGGACAGCTCTAACTATGGCTACACCTTC. Translation gives CAGADSSNYGYTF. The sequence joins TRBV10-3 to TRBJ1-2; D gene: possibly TRBD1, on 6 matching bases. The trim is 11 bases for V and 0 bases for J, with a gap of 13 bases between the germline ends. CDR1 and CDR2 (ENHRY, SYGVKD) derive from the germline V gene. There are 13 amino acids in the CDR3, from cysteine to phenylalanine inclusive. Only the CDR3 region is kept as DNA, spanning 39 bases read in frame from base 1.